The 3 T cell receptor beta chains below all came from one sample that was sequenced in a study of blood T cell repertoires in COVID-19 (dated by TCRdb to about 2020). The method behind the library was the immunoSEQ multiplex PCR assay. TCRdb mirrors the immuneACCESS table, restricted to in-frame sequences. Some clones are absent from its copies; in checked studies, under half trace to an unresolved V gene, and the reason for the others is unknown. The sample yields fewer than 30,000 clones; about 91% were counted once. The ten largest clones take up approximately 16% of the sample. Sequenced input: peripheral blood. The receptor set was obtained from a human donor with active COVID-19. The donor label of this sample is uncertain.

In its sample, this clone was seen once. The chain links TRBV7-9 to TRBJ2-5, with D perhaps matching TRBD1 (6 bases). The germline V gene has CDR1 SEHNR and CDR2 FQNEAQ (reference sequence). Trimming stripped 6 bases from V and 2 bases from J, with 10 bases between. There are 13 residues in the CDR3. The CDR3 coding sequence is TGTGCCAGCAGATCCGGACAGCAAGAGACCCAGTACTTC. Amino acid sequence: CASRSGQQETQYF.

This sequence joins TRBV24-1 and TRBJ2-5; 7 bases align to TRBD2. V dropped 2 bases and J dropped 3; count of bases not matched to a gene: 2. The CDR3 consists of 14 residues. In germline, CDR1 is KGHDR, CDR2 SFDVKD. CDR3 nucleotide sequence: TGTGCCACCAGTGATTGGGGGGGAGAAGAGACCCAGTACTTC. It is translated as CATSDWGGEETQYF.

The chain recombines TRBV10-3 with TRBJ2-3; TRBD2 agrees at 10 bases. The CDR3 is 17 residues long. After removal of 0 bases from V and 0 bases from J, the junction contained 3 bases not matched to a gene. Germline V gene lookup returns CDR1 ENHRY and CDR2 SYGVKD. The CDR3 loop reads CAISESPSGGSTDTQYF. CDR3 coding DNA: TGTGCCATCAGTGAGTCGCCTAGCGGGGGAAGCACAGATACGCAGTATTTT.